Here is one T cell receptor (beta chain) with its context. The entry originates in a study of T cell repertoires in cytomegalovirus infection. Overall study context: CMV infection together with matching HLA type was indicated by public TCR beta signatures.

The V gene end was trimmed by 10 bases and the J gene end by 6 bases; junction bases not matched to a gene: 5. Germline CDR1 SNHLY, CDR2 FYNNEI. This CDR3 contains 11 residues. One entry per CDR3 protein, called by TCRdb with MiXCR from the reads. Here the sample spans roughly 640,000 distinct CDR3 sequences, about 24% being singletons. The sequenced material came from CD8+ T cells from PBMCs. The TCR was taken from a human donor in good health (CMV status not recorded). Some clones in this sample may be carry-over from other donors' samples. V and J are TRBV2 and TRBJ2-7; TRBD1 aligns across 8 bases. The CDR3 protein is CATQDRAEQYV. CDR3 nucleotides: TGTGCCACCCAGGACAGGGCCGAGCAGTACGTC.